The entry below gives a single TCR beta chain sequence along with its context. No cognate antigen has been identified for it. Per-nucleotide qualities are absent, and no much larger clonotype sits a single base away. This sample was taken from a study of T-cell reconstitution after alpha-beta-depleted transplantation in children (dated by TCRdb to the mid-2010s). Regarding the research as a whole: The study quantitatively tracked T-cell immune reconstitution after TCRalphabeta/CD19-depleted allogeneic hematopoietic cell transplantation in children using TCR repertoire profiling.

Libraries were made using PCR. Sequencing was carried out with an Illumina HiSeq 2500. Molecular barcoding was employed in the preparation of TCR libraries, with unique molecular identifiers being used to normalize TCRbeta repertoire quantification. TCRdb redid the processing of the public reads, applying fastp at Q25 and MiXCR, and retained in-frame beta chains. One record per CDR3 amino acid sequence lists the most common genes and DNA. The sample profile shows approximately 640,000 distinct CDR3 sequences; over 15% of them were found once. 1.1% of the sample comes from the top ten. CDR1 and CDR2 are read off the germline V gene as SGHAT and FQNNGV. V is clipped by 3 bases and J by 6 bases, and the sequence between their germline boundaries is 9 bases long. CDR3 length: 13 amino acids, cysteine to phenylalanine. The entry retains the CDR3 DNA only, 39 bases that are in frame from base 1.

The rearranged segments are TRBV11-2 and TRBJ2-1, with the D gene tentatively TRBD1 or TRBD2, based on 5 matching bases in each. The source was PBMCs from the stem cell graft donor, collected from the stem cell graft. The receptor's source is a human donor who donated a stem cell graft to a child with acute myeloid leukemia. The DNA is TGTGCCAGCAGCTTCTCAGGGAGCAATGAGCAGTTCTTC. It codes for CASSFSGSNEQFF. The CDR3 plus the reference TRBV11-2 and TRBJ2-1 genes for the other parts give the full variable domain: EAGVAQSPRYKIIEKRQSVAFWCNPISGHATLYWYQQILGQGPKLLIQFQNNGVVDDSQLPKDRFSAERLKGVDSTLKIQPAKLEDSAVYLCASSFSGSNEQFFGPGTRLTVL.